These 2 T cell receptor beta chains came from one sample sequenced in a study of cytotoxic CD8 clonotypes in ibrutinib-treated CLL. The repertoire was sequenced with immunoSEQ multiplex PCR; TCRdb's copy has only in-frame clones and lacks some. The sample records approximately 320,000 clones, roughly 71% being singletons. Sequences were derived from PBMCs, sampled after 36 months of ibrutinib treatment. These receptors all stem from a human donor with chronic lymphocytic leukemia.

The V call is TRBV28, the J call TRBJ2-7, with 7 bases fitting TRBD1. J gave up 1 base and V 1 base, and 10 bases lay outside the gene matches. This CDR3 region has 17 residues. Per germline, CDR1 MDHEN and CDR2 SYDVKM. CDR3 amino acids: CASSLLSIGGWSYEQYF. DNA for the CDR3: TGTGCCAGCAGTTTATTGAGTATAGGGGGCTGGTCCTACGAGCAGTACTTC. The full variable domain, completed using reference TRBV28 and TRBJ2-7, is DVKVTQSSRYLVKRTGEKVFLECVQDMDHENMFWYRQDPGLGLRLIYFSYDVKMKEKGDIPEGYSVSREKKERFSLILESASTNQTSMYLCASSLLSIGGWSYEQYFGPGTRLTVT.

This clone was counted a few times. The V call is TRBV5-1, the J call TRBJ2-7; D could derive from TRBD1 or TRBD2 (5 bases each). The ends were cut back, 3 bases at V and 4 bases at J, with 5 bases in the middle. The CDR3 runs 11 residues. CDR1 is SGHRS, CDR2 YFSETQ, per germline. The CDR3 nucleotides read TGCGCCAGCAGCTGGGGGTACGAGCAGTACTTC. Translating it yields CASSWGYEQYF. Full variable domain (missing parts from reference TRBV5-1 and TRBJ2-7): KAGVTQTPRYLIKTRGQQVTLSCSPISGHRSVSWYQQTPGQGLQFLFEYFSETQRNKGNFPGRFSGRQFSNSRSEMNVSTLELGDSALYLCASSWGYEQYFGPGTRLTVT.